Below, 12 T cell receptor beta chains from the same sample are listed, as sequenced in a study of blood T cell repertoires in COVID-19. Some clones are missing from TCRdb's copy, which holds only in-frame ones; the method was immunoSEQ multiplex PCR. The sample shows roughly 45,000 clones, over 60% of them seen only once. The material sequenced was peripheral blood. These receptors were taken from a woman between 70 and 85 years old with acute or convalescent COVID-19.

This clone has just a few counts. The V call is TRBV27, the J call TRBJ1-6; no firm D call. CDR1 and CDR2 from the germline V gene are MNHEY and SMNVEV (reference sequence). V lost 2 bases to trimming and J lost 9 bases, with 11 bases between them. The CDR3 spans 14 residues. The CDR3 nucleotides are TGTGCCAGCAGTTTAACCGTGTTCGGTTCACCCCTCCACTTT. It translates to CASSLTVFGSPLHF.

The chain has TRBV7-2 and TRBJ1-5; 7 bases match TRBD1. The CDR3 spans 15 residues. The J segment lost 4 bases and the V segment lost 5 bases, leaving 8 bases of the junction unmatched. Germline CDR1 SGHTA, CDR2 FQGNSA. The CDR3 bases are TGTGCCAGCAGCCAACTGACAGGGAGGAATCAGCCCCAGCATTTT. As protein: CASSQLTGRNQPQHF.

The CDR3 DNA reads TGTGCCAGCAGTTATTTCAGGGGGCAGTGGGAAAAACTGTTTTTT. Translated: CASSYFRGQWEKLFF. V usage is TRBV6-5 and J usage is TRBJ1-4; 8 nucleotides line up with TRBD1. This CDR3 comprises 15 residues. Germline lookup yields CDR1 MNHEY and CDR2 SVGAGI. V lost 3 bases to trimming and J lost 8 bases; unmatched junction nucleotides: 8.

This clone was detected only a few times. The J gene is TRBJ2-5, the V gene TRBV28; 7 bases agree with TRBD1. The ends lost 6 bases at V and 2 bases at J; junction bases unmatched: 9. CDR3 size: 15 residues. The germline V gene has CDR1 MDHEN and CDR2 SYDVKM. The CDR3 loop reads CASSPLGRGQETQYF. CDR3 bases: TGTGCCAGCAGCCCCTTGGGCAGGGGGCAAGAGACCCAGTACTTC.

This sequence joins TRBV19 and TRBJ2-1, with D possibly matching TRBD1 (5 bases). The germline V gene has CDR1 LNHDA and CDR2 SQIVND (reference sequence). Deletions cut 4 bases from V and 8 bases from J, with 24 bases between. This CDR3 is 17 amino acids long. Written as DNA, the CDR3 is TGTGCCAGTAGTACCTTAAATTTACAGGTCTACCGGGATGAGCAGTTCTTC. It encodes CASSTLNLQVYRDEQFF.

CDR3 nucleotides: TGTGCCAGCAGTTTAGAGGGGGCTCGAGAGACCCAGTACTTC. Protein: CASSLEGARETQYF. This rearrangement joins TRBV28 to TRBJ2-5, with 7 positions matching TRBD1. V was pared by 2 bases and J by 4 bases, with 4 bases of the junction left unmatched. Looked up from germline, CDR1 is MDHEN and CDR2 is SYDVKM. The CDR3 consists of 14 residues.

The chain employs TRBV6-5 and TRBJ1-2; no clear D. There are 12 residues in the CDR3. The germline V gene has CDR1 MNHEY and CDR2 SVGAGI. V lost 2 bases to trimming and J lost 5 bases, with 6 bases between them. The CDR3 reads CASSYGRYGYTF. The CDR3 DNA follows: TGTGCCAGCAGTTACGGGCGATATGGCTACACCTTC.

The chain employs TRBV13 and TRBJ2-7; 8 bases match TRBD2. Germline V CDR1 and CDR2: PRHDT, FYEKMQ (reference sequence). Trimming took 0 bases from V and 3 from J; bases not matched to a gene: 7. The CDR3 runs to 16 residues. This CDR3 is CASSLGGGRRGYEQYF. The CDR3 region has the DNA TGTGCCAGCAGCTTAGGAGGCGGGAGGAGGGGCTACGAGCAGTACTTC.

The chain uses TRBV7-2 and TRBJ2-5; TRBD1 agrees at 7 bases. This CDR3 region has 15 residues. Germline V lookup: CDR1 SGHTA, CDR2 FQGNSA. V was pared by 0 bases and J by 5 bases, with 6 bases of the junction left unmatched. The CDR3 region has the DNA TGTGCCAGCAGCTTAGCAATAGGGGGCCTTGAGACCCAGTACTTC. Its protein is CASSLAIGGLETQYF.

This clone was picked up a small number of times. The chain uses TRBV7-2 and TRBJ2-1; a possible D gene is TRBD2 (5 bases). V shed 1 base and J shed 9 bases, with 16 bases lying between them. This CDR3 has 15 amino acids. The V gene's germline CDR1 is SGHTA and CDR2 FQGNSA. In DNA form, the CDR3 reads TGTGCCAGCAGCTTAGGCACTAGGGTCCTGGGTGAGCAGTTCTTC. This sequence encodes CASSLGTRVLGEQFF.

This clone was counted only a few times. The chain couples TRBV4-1 to TRBJ2-3; a possible D gene is TRBD2 (5 bases). Germline V gives CDR1 MGHRA, CDR2 YSYEKL. V lost 4 bases, J lost 0 bases, and 14 bases lay in between. This CDR3 spans 16 amino acids. Written as DNA, the CDR3 is TGCGCCAGCAGCCCAGATCCGGGAACCAGCACAGATACGCAGTATTTT. This gives the protein CASSPDPGTSTDTQYF.

This chain joins TRBV6-5 and TRBJ2-7; the D is unclear. This CDR3 has 13 residues. Per the germline V gene, CDR1 is MNHEY and CDR2 is SVGAGI. V was shortened by 4 bases and J by 2 bases, with 9 bases between the two germline ends. The CDR3 protein is CASSSAQTYEQYF. The DNA for the CDR3 is TGTGCCAGCAGTTCCGCCCAGACCTACGAGCAGTACTTC.